This T cell receptor beta chain came from a study of CXCR3-negative and CXCR3-positive naive CD8 T cells (dated by TCRdb to 2018 to 2020). As for the study more broadly: In total, 110 million to 150 million TRB reads were obtained, corresponding to roughly 1.5 +/- 0.3 million reads per library. For the TRBV-TRBJ cluster analysis, the naive subsets came from roughly 5 donors, while the memory cells came from 3 donors. The diversity and physicochemical repertoire analyses included under 12 donors pooled from two independent experiments.

Remarks on this clonotype: Which antigen it targets is not known.

Reading the germline V gene (reference sequence) gives CDR1 SEHNR and CDR2 FQNEAQ. From cysteine to phenylalanine, the CDR3 is 14 amino acids long. No DNA sequence was recorded. Each CD8+ T cell subset was flow-sorted in triplicate, with 250,000 to 350,000 cells per subset placed directly into RLT lysis buffer. To exclude memory contaminants, naive CD8+ T cells were stringently defined as CD45RO-CCR7+CD27+CD95-. Using standard density gradient centrifugation, peripheral blood mononuclear cells were isolated from buffy coats. Naive CXCR3-negative and CXCR3-positive CD8+ T cells were flow-sorted on a FACSAria III. Total RNA was extracted from sorted cells using an RNeasy Mini Kit. Findings and caveats that apply to the study as a whole: Because surface CD5, which is linked to self-reactivity in mice, was comparable between the naive subsets, TCR interaction strength was also inferred from TRB CDR3 physicochemical properties. Within the same donor, TRBV-TRBJ usage looked similar between naive CXCR3-negative and CXCR3-positive cells, but memory cells had distinct patterns. CXCR3 expression partially decreased after cryopreservation, so most assays used freshly isolated PBMCs. Compared with CXCR3-negative naive cells, CXCR3-positive naive cells had TRB CDR3s with higher hydrophobicity (lower Kidera factor 4), lower energy, and higher strength and volume indices. Repertoire diversity was comparably high in both naive subsets but much lower in memory CD8+ T cells.

The data were produced on a NextSeq 550. The Human TCR Profiling Kit (MiLaboratory) was used to make UMI-labeled 5' RACE TRB cDNA libraries. The full amount of extracted RNA was used for cDNA synthesis, and the full amount of resulting cDNA was used for PCR amplification. Libraries were prepared in parallel with an identical number of PCR cycles. Per the source publication's procedure: With a requirement of at least two reads per UMI, MIGEC and MiXCR extracted about 50,000 +/- 10,000 unique UMI-labeled TRB cDNA molecules per library. Each library averaged around 40,000 +/- 10,000 functional in-frame TRB CDR3 nucleotide clonotypes without stop codons. After downsampling to 5000 UMI-labeled TRB molecules per sample, diversity metrics such as normalized Shannon-Wiener and Chao1 were calculated in VDJtools. For the central five CDR3 residues, VDJtools calculated physicochemical properties weighted by clonotype size, namely interaction energy, strength, volume and Kidera factor 4. Based on TCRdb reprocessing of the reads, there is one entry per CDR3 protein sequence, and DNA is missing. V and J calls and clone size were set by TCRdb, not the authors. The table for this sample shows about 89,000 distinct CDR3 sequences. The ten largest clones represent approximately 0.53% of the sample.

The chain is encoded by TRBV7-9 joined to TRBJ1-6; the TRBD1 assignment by TCRdb is unverifiable without DNA. The TCR was taken from a human donor in good health. Some clones in this sample may be carry-over from other donors' samples. Material: naive CXCR3+ CD8+ T cells from blood. Sample cell subset or site, as interpreted from the label and publication: CD45RO-CCR7+CD27+CD95- naive CD8+ T cells expressing CXCR3 (TNR3+). This receptor carries the CDR3 CASSLTGERSPLHF.